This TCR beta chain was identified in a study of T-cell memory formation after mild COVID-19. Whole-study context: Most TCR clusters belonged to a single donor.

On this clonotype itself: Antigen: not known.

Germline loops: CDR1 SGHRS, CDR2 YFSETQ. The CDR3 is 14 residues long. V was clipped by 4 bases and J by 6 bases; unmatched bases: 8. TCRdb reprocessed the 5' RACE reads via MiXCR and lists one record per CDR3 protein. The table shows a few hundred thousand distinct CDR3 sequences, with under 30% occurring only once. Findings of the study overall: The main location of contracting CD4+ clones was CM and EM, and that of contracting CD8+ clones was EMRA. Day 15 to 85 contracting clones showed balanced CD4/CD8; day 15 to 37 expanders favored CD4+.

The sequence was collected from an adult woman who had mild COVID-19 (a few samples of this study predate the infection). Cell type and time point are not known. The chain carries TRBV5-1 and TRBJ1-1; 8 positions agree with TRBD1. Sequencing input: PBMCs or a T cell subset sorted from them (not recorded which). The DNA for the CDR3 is TGCGCCAGCAGCAGCGACAGGGGAATCGCTGAAGCTTTCTTT. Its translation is CASSSDRGIAEAFF.